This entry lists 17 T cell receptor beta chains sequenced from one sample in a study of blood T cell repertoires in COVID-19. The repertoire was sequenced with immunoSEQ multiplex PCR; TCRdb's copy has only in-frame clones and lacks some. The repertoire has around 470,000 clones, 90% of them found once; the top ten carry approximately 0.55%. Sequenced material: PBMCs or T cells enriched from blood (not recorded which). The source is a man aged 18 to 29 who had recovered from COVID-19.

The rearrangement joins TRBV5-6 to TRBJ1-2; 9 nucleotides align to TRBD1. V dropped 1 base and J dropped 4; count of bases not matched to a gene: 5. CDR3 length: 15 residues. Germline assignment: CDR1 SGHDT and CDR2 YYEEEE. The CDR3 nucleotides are TGTGCCAGCAGCTTGAACACAGGGGGCGGCTATGGCTACACCTTC. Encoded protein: CASSLNTGGGYGYTF.

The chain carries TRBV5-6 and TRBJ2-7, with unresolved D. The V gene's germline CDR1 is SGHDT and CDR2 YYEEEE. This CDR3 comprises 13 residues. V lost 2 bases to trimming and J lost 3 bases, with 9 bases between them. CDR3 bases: TGTGCCAGCAGCTTCGGCAGGCTCTACGAGCAGTACTTC. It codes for CASSFGRLYEQYF.

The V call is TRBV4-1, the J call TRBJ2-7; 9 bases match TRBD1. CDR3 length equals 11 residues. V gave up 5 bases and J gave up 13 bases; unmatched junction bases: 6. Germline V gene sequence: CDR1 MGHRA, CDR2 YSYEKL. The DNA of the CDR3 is TGCGCCAGCAGCTACCGGGACAGGGCATACTTC. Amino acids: CASSYRDRAYF.

For the CDR3, the DNA is TGTGCCAGTAGTGTCCCCGGGGGAGATGATGAGCAGTTCTTC. Residues: CASSVPGGDDEQFF. This chain links TRBV19 with TRBJ2-1; possible D gene TRBD2, 6 bases. The CDR3 loop spans 14 amino acids. Trimming removed 5 bases at V and 8 bases at J, with 16 bases between. The germline V gene encodes CDR1 LNHDA and CDR2 SQIVND (reference sequence).

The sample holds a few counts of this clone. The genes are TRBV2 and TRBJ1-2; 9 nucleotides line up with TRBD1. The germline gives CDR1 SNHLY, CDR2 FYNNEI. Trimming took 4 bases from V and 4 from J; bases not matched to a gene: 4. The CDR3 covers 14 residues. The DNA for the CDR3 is TGTGCCAGCAGTGTACAGGGGGCAGGCTATGGCTACACCTTC. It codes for CASSVQGAGYGYTF.

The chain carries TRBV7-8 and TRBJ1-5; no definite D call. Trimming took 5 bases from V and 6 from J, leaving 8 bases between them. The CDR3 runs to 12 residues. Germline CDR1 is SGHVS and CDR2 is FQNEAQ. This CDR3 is CASSGLSQPQHF. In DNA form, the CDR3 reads TGTGCCAGCAGCGGTCTAAGTCAGCCCCAGCATTTT.

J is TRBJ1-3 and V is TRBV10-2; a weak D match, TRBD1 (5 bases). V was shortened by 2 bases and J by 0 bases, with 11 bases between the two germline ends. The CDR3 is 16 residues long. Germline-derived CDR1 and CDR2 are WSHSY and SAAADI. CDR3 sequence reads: CASSEIGVSSGNTIYF. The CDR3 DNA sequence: TGCGCCAGCAGTGAGATAGGGGTTAGCTCTGGAAACACCATATATTTT.

The chain's CDR3 is CASSWGTGVNQPQHF. The CDR3 DNA is TGTGCCAGCAGCTGGGGGACAGGGGTCAATCAGCCCCAGCATTTT. The chain uses TRBV5-5 and TRBJ1-5, with TRBD1 matching 10 bases. The V gene's germline CDR1 is SGHKS and CDR2 YYEKEE (reference sequence). The CDR3 spans 15 residues. J was trimmed by 3 bases and V by 3 bases; bases with no gene match: 3. The full variable domain, in which reference TRBV5-5 and TRBJ1-5 provide the parts outside the CDR3, is DAGVTQSPTHLIKTRGQQVTLRCSPISGHKSVSWYQQVLGQGPQFIFQYYEKEERGRGNFPDRFSARQFPNYSSELNVNALLLGDSALYLCASSWGTGVNQPQHFGDGTRLSIL.

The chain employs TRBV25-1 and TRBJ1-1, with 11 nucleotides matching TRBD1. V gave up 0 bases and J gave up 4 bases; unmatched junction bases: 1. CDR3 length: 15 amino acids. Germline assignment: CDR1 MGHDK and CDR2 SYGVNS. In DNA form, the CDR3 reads TGTGCCAGCAGTGAATACGGGACAGGGGGCACTGAAGCTTTCTTT. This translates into CASSEYGTGGTEAFF.

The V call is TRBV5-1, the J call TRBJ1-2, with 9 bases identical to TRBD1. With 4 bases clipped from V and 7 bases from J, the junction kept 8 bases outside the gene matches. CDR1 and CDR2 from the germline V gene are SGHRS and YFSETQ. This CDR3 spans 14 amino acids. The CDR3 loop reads CASSPLQGAGGYTF. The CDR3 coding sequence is TGCGCCAGCAGCCCCTTACAGGGGGCAGGTGGCTACACCTTC.

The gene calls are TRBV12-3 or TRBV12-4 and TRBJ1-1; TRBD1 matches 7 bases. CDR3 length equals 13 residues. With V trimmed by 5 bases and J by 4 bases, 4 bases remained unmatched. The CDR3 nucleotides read TGTGCCAGCAGTGTCGGACAGGCCACTGAAGCTTTCTTT. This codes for CASSVGQATEAFF.

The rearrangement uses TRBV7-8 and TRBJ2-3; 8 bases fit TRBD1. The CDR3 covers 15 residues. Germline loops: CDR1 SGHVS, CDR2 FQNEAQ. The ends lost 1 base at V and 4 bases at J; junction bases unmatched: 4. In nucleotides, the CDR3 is TGTGCCAGCAGCTTAGTCGGACAGGGCGCAGATACGCAGTATTTT. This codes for CASSLVGQGADTQYF.

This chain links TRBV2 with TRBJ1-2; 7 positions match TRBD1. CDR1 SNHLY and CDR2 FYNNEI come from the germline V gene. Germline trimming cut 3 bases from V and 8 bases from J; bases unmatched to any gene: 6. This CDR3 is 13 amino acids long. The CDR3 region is CASSDEGAEGYTF. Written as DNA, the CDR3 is TGTGCCAGCAGTGACGAGGGGGCGGAGGGCTACACCTTC.

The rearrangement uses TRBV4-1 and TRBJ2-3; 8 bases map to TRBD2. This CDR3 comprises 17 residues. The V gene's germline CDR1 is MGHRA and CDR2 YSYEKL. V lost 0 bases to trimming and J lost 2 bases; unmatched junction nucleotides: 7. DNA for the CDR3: TGCGCCAGCAGCCAAGATGCGAGCGGGAGAGTCACAGATACGCAGTATTTT. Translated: CASSQDASGRVTDTQYF.

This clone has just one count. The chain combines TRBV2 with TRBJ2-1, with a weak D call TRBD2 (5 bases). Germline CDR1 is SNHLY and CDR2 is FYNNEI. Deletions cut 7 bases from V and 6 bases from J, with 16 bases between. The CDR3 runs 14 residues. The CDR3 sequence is CASMYGNVGNEQFF. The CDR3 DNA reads TGTGCCAGCATGTACGGGAACGTCGGCAATGAGCAGTTCTTC. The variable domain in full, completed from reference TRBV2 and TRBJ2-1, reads EPEVTQTPSHQVTQMGQEVILRCVPISNHLYFYWYRQILGQKVEFLVSFYNNEISEKSEIFDDQFSVERPDGSNFTLKIRSTKLEDSAMYFCASMYGNVGNEQFFGPGTRLTVL.

This chain's CDR3 is CASSGSASGNTIYF. CDR3 sequence (DNA): TGTGCCAGCAGCGGTAGCGCCTCTGGAAACACCATATATTTT. The rearrangement uses TRBV28 and TRBJ1-3; D unclear. With 6 bases removed from V and 0 bases from J, the gap between germline ends came to 9 bases. This CDR3 spans 14 amino acids. CDR1 MDHEN and CDR2 SYDVKM come from the germline V gene.

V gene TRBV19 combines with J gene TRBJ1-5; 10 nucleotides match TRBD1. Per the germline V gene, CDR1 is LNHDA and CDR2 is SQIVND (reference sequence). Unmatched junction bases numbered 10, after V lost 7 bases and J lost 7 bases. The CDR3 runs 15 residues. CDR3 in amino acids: CASNGGTGVGQPQHF. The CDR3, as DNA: TGTGCCAGTAATGGCGGGACAGGGGTGGGGCAGCCCCAGCATTTT.